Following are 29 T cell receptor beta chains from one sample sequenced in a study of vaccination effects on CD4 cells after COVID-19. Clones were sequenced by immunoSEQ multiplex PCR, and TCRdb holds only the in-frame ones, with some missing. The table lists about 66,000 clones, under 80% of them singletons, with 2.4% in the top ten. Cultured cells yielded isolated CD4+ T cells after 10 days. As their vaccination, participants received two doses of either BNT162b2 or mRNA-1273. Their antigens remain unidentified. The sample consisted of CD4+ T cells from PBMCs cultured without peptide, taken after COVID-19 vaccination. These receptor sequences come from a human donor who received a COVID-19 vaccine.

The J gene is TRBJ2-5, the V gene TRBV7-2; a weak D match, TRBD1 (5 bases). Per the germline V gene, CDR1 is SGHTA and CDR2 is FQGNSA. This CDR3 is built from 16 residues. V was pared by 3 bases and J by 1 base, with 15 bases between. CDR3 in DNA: TGTGCCAGCAGCTTCGGCCAGGGCGCCGCCCAAGAGACCCAGTACTTC. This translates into CASSFGQGAAQETQYF.

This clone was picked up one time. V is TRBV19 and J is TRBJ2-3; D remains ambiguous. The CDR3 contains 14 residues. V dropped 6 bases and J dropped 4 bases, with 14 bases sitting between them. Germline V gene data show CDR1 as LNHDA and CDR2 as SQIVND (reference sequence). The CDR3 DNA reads TGTGCCAGTAGGGCCGGGTCGACCGCAGATACGCAGTATTTT. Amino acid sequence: CASRAGSTADTQYF. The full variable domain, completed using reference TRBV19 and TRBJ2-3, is DGGITQSPKYLFRKEGQNVTLSCEQNLNHDAMYWYRQDPGQGLRLIYYSQIVNDFQKGDIAEGYSVSREKKESFPLTVTSAQKNPTAFYLCASRAGSTADTQYFGPGTRLTVL.

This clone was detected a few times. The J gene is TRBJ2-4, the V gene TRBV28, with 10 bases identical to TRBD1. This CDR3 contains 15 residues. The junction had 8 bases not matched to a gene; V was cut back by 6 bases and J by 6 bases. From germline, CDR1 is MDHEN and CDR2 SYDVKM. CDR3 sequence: CASSLDRGRGNIQYF. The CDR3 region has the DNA TGTGCCAGCAGCCTCGACAGGGGGCGGGGAAACATTCAGTACTTC.

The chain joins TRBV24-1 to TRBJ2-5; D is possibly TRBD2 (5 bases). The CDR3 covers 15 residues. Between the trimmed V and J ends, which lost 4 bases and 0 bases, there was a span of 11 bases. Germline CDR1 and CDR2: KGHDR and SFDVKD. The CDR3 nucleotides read TGTGCCACCAGTGACGCTCGCGGGTACCAAGAGACCCAGTACTTC. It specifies CATSDARGYQETQYF.

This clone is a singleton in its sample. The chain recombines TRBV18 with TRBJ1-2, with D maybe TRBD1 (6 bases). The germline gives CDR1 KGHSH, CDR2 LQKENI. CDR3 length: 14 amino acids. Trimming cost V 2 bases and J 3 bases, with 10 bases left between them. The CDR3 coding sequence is TGTGCCAGCTCACCAACGACAGGAGACTATGGCTACACCTTC. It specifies CASSPTTGDYGYTF.

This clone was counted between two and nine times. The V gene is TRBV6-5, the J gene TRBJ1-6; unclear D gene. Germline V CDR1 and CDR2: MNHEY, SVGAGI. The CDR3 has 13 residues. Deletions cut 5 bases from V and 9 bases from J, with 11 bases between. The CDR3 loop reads CASSLDGGSPLHF. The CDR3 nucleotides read TGTGCCAGCAGTCTAGACGGAGGTTCACCCCTCCACTTT.

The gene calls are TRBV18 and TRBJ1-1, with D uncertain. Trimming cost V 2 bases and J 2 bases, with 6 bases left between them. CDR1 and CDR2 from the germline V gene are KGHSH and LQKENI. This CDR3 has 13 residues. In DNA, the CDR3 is TGTGCCAGCTCACCAATAAGAAACACTGAAGCTTTCTTT. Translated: CASSPIRNTEAFF. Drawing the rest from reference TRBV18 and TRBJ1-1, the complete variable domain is NAGVMQNPRHLVRRRGQEARLRCSPMKGHSHVYWYRQLPEEGLKFMVYLQKENIIDESGMPKERFSAEFPKEGPSILRIQQVVRGDSAAYFCASSPIRNTEAFFGQGTRLTVV.

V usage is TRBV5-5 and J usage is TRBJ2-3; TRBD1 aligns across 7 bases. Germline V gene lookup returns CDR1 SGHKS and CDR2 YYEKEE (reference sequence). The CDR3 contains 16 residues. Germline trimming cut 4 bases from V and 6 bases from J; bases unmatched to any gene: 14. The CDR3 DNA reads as TGTGCCAGCAGCATCGACAGGGTGTCGGCCGTGGATACGCAGTATTTT. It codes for CASSIDRVSAVDTQYF. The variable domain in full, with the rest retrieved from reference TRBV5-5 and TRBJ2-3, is DAGVTQSPTHLIKTRGQQVTLRCSPISGHKSVSWYQQVLGQGPQFIFQYYEKEERGRGNFPDRFSARQFPNYSSELNVNALLLGDSALYLCASSIDRVSAVDTQYFGPGTRLTVL.

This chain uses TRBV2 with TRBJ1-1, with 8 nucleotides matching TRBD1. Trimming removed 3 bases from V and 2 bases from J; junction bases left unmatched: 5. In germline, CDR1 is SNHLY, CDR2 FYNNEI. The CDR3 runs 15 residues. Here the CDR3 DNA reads TGTGCCAGCAGTGATGGCAGGGGGCACAACACTGAAGCTTTCTTT. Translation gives CASSDGRGHNTEAFF.

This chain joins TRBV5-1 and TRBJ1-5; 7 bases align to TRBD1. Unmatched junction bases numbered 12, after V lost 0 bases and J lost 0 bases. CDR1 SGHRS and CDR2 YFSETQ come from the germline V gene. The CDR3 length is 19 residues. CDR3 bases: TGCGCCAGCAGCTTGGTATATTTGGGGGACAGACATAGCAATCAGCCCCAGCATTTT. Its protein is CASSLVYLGDRHSNQPQHF.

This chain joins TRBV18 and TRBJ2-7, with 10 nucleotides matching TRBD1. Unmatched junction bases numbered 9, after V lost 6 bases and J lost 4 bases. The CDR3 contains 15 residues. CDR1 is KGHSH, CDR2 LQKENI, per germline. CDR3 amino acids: CASSAGQGRLYEQYV. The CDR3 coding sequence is TGTGCCAGCTCCGCGGGACAGGGGCGACTTTACGAGCAGTACGTC.

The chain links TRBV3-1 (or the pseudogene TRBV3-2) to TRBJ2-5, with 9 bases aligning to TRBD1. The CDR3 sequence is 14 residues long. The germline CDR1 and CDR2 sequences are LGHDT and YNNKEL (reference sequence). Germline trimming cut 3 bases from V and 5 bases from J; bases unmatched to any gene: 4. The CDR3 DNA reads TGTGCCAGCAGCCAGACAGGGGGGTGGGAGACCCAGTACTTC. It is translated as CASSQTGGWETQYF.

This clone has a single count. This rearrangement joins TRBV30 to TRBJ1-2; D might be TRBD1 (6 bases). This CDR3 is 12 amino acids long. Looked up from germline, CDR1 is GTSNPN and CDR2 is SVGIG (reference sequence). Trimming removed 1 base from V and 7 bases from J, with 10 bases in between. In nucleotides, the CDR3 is TGTGCCTGGAGTGGGGGGCAGGCTGGCTACACCTTC. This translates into CAWSGGQAGYTF. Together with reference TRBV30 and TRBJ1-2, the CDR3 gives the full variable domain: SQTIHQWPATLVQPVGSPLSLECTVEGTSNPNLYWYRQAAGRGLQLLFYSVGIGQISSEVPQNLSASRPQDRQFILSSKKLLLSDSGFYLCAWSGGQAGYTFGSGTRLTVV.

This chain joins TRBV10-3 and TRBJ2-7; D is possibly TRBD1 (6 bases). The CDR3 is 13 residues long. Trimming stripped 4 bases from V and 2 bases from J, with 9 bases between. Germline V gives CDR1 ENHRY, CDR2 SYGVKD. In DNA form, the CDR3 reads TGTGCCATCAGTGGGGGACAAGCCTACGAGCAGTACGTC. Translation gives CAISGGQAYEQYV.

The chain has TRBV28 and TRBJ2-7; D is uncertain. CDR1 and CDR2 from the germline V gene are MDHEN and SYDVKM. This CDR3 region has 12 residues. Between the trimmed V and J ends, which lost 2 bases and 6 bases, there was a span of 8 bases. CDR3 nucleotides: TGTGCCAGCAGTTTAGGGTGGGGCGAGCAGTACGTC. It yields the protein CASSLGWGEQYV.

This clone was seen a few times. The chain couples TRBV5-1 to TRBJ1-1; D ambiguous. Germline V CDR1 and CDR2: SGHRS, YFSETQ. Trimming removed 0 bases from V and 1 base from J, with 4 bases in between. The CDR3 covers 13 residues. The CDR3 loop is CASSLEGNTEAFF. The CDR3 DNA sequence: TGCGCCAGCAGCTTGGAGGGGAACACTGAAGCTTTCTTT.

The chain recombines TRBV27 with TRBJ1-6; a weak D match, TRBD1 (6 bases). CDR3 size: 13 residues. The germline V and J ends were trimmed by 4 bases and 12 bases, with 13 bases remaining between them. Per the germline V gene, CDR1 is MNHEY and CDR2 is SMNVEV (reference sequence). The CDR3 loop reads CASSWGQEGPLHF. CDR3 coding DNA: TGTGCCAGCAGTTGGGGGCAGGAGGGACCCCTCCACTTT.

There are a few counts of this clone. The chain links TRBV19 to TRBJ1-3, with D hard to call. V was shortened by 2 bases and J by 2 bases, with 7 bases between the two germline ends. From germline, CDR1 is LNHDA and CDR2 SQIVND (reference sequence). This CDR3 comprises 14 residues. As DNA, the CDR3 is TGTGCCAGTAGTATAACGTCGGCTGGAAACACCATATATTTT. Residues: CASSITSAGNTIYF.

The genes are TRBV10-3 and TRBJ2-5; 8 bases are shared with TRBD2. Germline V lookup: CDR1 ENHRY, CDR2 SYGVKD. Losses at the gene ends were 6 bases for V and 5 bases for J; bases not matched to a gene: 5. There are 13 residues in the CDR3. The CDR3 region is CAISGGAYETQYF. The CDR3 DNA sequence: TGTGCCATCAGCGGGGGGGCATACGAGACCCAGTACTTC.

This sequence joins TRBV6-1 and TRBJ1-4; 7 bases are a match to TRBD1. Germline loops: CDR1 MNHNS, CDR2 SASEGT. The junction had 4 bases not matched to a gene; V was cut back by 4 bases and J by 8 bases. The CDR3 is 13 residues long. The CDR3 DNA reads TGTGCCAGCAGTGCCGGGACAGAGGAAAAACTGTTTTTT. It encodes CASSAGTEEKLFF.

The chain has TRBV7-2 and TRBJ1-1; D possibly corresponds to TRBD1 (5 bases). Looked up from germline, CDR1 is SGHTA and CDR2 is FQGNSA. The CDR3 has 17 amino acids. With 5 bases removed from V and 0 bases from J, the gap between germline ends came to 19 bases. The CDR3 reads CASSTRRGGLLNTEAFF. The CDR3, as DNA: TGTGCCAGCAGCACCCGTAGGGGCGGGTTATTGAACACTGAAGCTTTCTTT.

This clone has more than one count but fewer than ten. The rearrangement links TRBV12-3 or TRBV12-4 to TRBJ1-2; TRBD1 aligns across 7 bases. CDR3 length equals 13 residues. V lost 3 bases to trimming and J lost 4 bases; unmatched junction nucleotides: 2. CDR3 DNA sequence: TGTGCCAGCAGTTTTGGGACAGCCTATGGCTACACCTTC. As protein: CASSFGTAYGYTF.

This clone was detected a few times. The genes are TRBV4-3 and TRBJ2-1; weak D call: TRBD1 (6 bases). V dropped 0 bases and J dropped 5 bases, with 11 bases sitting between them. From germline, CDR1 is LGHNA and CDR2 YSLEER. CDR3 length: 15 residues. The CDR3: CASSQDETGNNEQFF. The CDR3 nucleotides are TGCGCCAGCAGCCAAGATGAGACAGGTAACAATGAGCAGTTCTTC.

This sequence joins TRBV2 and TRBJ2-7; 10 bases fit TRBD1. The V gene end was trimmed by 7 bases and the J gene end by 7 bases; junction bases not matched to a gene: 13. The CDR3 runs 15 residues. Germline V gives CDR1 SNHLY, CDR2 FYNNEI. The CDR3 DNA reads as TGTGCCAGCAATACCGGGACAGGGGCCTCGAGAGAGCAGTACGTC. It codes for CASNTGTGASREQYV.

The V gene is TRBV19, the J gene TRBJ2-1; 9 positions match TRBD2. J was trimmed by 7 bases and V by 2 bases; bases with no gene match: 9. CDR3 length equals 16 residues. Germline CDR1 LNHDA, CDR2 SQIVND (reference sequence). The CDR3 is CASSIIPAGGRNEQFF. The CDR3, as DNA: TGTGCCAGTAGTATAATCCCAGCGGGGGGTCGTAATGAGCAGTTCTTC.

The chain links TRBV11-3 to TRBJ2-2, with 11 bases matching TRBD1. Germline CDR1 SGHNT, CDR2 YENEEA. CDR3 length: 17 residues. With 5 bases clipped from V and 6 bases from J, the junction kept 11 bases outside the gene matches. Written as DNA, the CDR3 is TGTGCCAGCAGCCCTTGGACAGGGGGCGTGGAGGCCGGGGAGCTGTTTTTT. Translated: CASSPWTGGVEAGELFF.

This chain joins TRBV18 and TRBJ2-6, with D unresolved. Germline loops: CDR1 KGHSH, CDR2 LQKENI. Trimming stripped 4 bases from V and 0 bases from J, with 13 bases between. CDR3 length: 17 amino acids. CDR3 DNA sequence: TGTGCCAGCTCACAGACGTCAAGTAGCTCTGGGGCCAACGTCCTGACTTTC. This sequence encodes CASSQTSSSSGANVLTF.

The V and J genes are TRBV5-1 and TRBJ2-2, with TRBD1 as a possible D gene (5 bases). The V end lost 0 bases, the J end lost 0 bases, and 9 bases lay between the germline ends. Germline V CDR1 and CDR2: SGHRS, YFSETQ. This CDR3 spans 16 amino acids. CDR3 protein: CASSLAVTANTGELFF. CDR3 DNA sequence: TGCGCCAGCAGCTTGGCAGTGACAGCGAACACCGGGGAGCTGTTTTTT.

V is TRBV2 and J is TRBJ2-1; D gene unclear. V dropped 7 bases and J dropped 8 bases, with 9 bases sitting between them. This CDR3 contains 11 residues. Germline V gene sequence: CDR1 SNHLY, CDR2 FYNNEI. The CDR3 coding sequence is TGTGCCAGCAAAGGTTTCGATGAGCAGTTCTTC. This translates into CASKGFDEQFF.